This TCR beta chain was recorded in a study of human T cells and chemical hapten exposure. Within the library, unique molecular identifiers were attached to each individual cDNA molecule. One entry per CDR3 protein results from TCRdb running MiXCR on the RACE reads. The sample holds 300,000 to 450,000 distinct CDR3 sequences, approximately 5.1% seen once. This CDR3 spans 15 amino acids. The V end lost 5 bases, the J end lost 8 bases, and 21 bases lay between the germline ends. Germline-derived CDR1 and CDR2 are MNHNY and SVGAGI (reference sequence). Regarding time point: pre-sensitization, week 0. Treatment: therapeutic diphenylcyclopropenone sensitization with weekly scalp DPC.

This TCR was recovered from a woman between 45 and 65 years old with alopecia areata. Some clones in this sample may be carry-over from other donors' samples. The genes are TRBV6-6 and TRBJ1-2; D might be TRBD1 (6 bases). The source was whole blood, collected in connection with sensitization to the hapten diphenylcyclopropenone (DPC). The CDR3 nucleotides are TGTGCCAGCAGTCCGTGGGTCCGGGGGGCGGAAGGCTACACCTTC. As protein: CASSPWVRGAEGYTF.